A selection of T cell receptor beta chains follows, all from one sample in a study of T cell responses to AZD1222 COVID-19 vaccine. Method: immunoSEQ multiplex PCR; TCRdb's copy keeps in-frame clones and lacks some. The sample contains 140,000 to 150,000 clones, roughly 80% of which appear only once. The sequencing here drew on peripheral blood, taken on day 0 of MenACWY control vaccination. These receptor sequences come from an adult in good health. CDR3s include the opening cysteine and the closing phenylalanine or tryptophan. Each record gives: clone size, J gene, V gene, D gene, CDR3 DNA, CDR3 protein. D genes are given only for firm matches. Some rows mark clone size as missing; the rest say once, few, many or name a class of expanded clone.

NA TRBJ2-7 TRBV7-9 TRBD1 TGTGCCAGCAGCTTAGGACAGGGGGCCTACGAGCAGTACTTC CASSLGQGAYEQYF
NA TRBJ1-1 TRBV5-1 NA TGCGCCAGCAGCCCGACAGGCATGAACACTGAAGCTTTCTTT CASSPTGMNTEAFF
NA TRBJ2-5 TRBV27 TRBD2 TGTGCCAGCAGCCAGACTAGCGGGGACCAAGAGACCCAGTACTTC CASSQTSGDQETQYF
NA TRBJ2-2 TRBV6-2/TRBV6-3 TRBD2 TGTGCCAGCAGTTTTCCTATAAGCGGGGGCCCAAACACCGGGGAGCTGTTTTTT CASSFPISGGPNTGELFF
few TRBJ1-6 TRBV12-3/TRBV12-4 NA TGTGCCAGCAGTTTGAGAGCAAGTCCACCCCTCCACTTT CASSLRASPPLHF
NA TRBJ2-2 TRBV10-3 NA TGTGCCATCAGGGGGGAAGTTTCCGGGGAGCTGTTTTTT CAIRGEVSGELFF
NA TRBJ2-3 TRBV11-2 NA TGTGCCAGCAGCCCCTCGGAGGGGACCTCAAAAGATACGCAGTATTTT CASSPSEGTSKDTQYF
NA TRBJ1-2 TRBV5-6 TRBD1 TGTGCCAGCAGCTCTGGCAGGGGGCAGGGTGGCTACACCTTC CASSSGRGQGGYTF
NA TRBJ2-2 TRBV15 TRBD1 TGTGCCACCGGGAAATACGGGACAGCCAACACCGGGGAGCTGTTTTTT CATGKYGTANTGELFF
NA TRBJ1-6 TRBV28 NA TGTGCCAGCAGCTCACCGGGACAAGGTAATCGCTCACCCCTCCACTTT CASSSPGQGNRSPLHF
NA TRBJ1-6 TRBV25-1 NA TGTGCCAGCAGTGAAGGGGATAATTCACCCCTCCACTTT CASSEGDNSPLHF
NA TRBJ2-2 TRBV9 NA TGTGCCAGCAGCGCGCTAACGGACGGGGAGCTGTTTTTT CASSALTDGELFF
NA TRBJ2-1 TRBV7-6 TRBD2 TGTGCCAGCAGCCCCCTTAGTTATGCGGGGGGCCGGACTCATGAGCAGTTCTTC CASSPLSYAGGRTHEQFF
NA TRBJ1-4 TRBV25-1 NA TGTGCCAGCACCCGGGGTGAAAAACTGTTTTTT CASTRGEKLFF
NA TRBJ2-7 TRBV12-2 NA TGTGCAAGTCGCTGGACGGGGTACGAGCAGTACTTC CASRWTGYEQYF
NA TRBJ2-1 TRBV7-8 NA TGTGCCAGCAGCTTAGCGCTGAACAATGAGCAGTTCTTC CASSLALNNEQFF
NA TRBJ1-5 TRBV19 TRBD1 TGTGCCAGTAGATTCGGGACAGCAATCAATCAGCCCCAGCATTTT CASRFGTAINQPQHF
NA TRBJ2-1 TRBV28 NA TGTGCCAGCCGAGCCATGAGCTCCTACAATGAGCAGTTCTTC CASRAMSSYNEQFF
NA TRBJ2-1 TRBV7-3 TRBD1 TGTGCCAGCAGTCTGGGGACAGCAAGTAAAAATGAGCAGTTCTTC CASSLGTASKNEQFF
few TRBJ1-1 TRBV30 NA TGTGCCTGGAGTTGGGGGGGGGATGAAGCTTTCTTT CAWSWGGDEAFF
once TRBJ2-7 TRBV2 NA TGTGCCAGCAGTTCCGGGTCCTACGAGCAGTACTTC CASSSGSYEQYF
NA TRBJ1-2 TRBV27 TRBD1 TGTGCCAGCAGTTTACTCGGCGGCAGGGGGACCAACTATGGCTACACCTTC CASSLLGGRGTNYGYTF
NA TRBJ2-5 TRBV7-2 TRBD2 TGTGCCAGCAGCTCGTCTAGCGGAGAGACCCAGTACTTC CASSSSSGETQYF
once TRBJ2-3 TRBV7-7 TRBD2 TGTGCCAGCAGCTTAGGACTAGCGGGGTCCGGGGATACGCAGTATTTT CASSLGLAGSGDTQYF
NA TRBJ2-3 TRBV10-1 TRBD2 TGCGCCAGCAGTGTACGAACGGGGGGGCCAGATACGCAGTATTTT CASSVRTGGPDTQYF
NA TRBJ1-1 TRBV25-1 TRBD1 TGTGCCAGCAGTCCGAGGACAGGGCTGACTGAAGCTTTCTTT CASSPRTGLTEAFF
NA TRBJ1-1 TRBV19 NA TGTGCCAGTAGTATATATGGGTCACGGCTCAACACTGAAGCTTTCTTT CASSIYGSRLNTEAFF
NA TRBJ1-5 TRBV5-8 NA TGTGCCAGCAGCTTCGGCAGTATTTATCAGCCCCAGCATTTT CASSFGSIYQPQHF
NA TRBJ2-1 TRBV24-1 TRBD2 TGTGCCACCAGTGATTTTTCGACTAGCGGGGTCCATGAGCAGTTCTTC CATSDFSTSGVHEQFF
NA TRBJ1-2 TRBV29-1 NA TGCAGCGTTGTTCAGGGCACGTGGGGCTACACCTTC CSVVQGTWGYTF
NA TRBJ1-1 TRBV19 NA TGTGCCAGTAGTACCGGGCCATCGAACACTGAAGCTTTCTTT CASSTGPSNTEAFF